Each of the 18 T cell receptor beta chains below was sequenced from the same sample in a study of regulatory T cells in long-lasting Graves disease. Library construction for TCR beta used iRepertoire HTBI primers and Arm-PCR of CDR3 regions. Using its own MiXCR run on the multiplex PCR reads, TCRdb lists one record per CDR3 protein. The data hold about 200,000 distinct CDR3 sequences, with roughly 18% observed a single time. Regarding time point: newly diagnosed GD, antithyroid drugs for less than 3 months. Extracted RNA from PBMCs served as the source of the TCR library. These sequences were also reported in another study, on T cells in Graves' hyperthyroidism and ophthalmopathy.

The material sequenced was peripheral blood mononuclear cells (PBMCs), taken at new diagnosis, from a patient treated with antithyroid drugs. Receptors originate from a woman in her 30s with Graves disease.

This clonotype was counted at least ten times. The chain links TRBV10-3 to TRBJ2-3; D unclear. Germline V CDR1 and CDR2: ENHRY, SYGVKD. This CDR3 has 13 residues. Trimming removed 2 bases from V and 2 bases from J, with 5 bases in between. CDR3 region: CAISEKNTDTQYF. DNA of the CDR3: TGTGCCATCAGTGAGAAAAACACAGATACGCAGTATTTT.

CDR3 nucleotides: TGTGCCAGCAGTTCAACCGGGACAGGGGGGAACACTGAAGCTTTCTTT. Its protein is CASSSTGTGGNTEAFF. The chain uses TRBV2 and TRBJ1-1; 11 bases line up with TRBD1. J gave up 1 base and V 5 bases, and 6 bases lay outside the gene matches. Germline V gives CDR1 SNHLY, CDR2 FYNNEI. The CDR3 has 16 residues.

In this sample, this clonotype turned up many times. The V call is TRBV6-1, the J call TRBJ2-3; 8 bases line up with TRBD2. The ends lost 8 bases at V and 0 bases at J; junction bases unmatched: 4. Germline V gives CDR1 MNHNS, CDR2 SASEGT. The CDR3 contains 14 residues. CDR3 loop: CASGIAGSTDTQYF. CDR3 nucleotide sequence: TGTGCCAGCGGAATAGCGGGAAGCACAGATACGCAGTATTTT.

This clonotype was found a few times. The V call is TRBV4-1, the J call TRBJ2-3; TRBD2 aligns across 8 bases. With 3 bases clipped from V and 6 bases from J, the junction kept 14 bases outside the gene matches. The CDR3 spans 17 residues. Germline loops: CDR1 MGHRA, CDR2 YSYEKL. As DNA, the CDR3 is TGCGCCAGCAGCCAGATCGGACTAGCAACTTCTCCGGATACGCAGTATTTT. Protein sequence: CASSQIGLATSPDTQYF.

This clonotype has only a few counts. The chain's CDR3 is CASSIGAWRGNQPQHF. The CDR3 DNA reads TGTGCCAGTAGTATTGGCGCCTGGAGAGGCAATCAGCCCCAGCATTTT. This rearrangement joins TRBV19 to TRBJ1-5; no clear D gene. Germline CDR1 and CDR2: LNHDA and SQIVND (reference sequence). CDR3 length equals 16 residues. Trimming pared 3 bases from V and 2 bases from J, leaving 14 bases between.

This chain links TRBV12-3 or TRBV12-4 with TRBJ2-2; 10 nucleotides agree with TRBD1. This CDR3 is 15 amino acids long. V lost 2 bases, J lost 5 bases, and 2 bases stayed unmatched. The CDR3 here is CASSLWDRGTGELFF. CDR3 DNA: TGTGCCAGCAGTTTATGGGACAGGGGAACCGGGGAGCTGTTTTTT.

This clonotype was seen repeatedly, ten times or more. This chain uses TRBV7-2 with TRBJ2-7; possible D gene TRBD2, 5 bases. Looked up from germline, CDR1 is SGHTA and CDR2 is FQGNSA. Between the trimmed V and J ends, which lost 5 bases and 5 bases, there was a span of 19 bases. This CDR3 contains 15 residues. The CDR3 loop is CASSPRALSVHEQYF. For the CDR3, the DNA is TGTGCCAGCAGCCCCCGGGCCCTTAGCGTCCACGAGCAGTACTTC.

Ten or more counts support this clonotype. This CDR3 reads CASSWGRYGYTF. The CDR3 DNA sequence: TGTGCCAGCAGTTGGGGCCGCTATGGCTACACCTTC. The V call is TRBV28, the J call TRBJ1-2; D perhaps matches TRBD1 (5 bases). Germline assignment: CDR1 MDHEN and CDR2 SYDVKM. The CDR3 runs 12 residues. V gave up 4 bases and J gave up 4 bases, with 7 bases separating them.

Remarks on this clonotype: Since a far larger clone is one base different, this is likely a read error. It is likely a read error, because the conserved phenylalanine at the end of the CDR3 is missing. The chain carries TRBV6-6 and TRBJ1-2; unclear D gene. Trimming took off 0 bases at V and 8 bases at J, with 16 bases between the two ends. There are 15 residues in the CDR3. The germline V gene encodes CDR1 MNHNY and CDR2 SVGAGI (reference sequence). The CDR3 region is CASSYSSVAAWGYTL. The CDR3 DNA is TGTGCCAGCAGTTACTCGTCGGTCGCGGCCTGGGGCTACACCCTC.

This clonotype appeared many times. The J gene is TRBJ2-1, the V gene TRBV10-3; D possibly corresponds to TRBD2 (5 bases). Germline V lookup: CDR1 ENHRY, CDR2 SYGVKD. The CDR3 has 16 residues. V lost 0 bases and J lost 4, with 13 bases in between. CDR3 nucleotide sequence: TGTGCCATCAGTGAGTCGATTTTGGACTTTTACAATGAGCAGTTCTTC. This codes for CAISESILDFYNEQFF.

The CDR3 nucleotides read TGCAGCGCCTATCGGCCCCCGGGACAGGGCTCCTATGGCTACACCTTC. Protein: CSAYRPPGQGSYGYTF. The J gene is TRBJ1-2, the V gene TRBV29-1; 9 nucleotides align to TRBD1. Looked up from germline, CDR1 is SQVTM and CDR2 is ANQGSEA. V shed 7 bases, J shed 4 bases, and the junction held 16 bases outside the gene matches. There are 16 residues in the CDR3. The whole variable domain, remainder taken from reference TRBV29-1 and TRBJ1-2, is SAVISQKPSRDICQRGTSLTIQCQVDSQVTMMFWYRQQPGQSLTLIATANQGSEATYESGFVIDKFPISRPNLTFSTLTVSNMSPEDSSIYLCSAYRPPGQGSYGYTFGSGTRLTVV.

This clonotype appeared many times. The CDR3 sequence: CASSLTRDRGTDTQYF. Written as DNA, the CDR3 is TGTGCCAGCAGTTTAACACGGGACAGGGGTACAGATACGCAGTATTTT. This chain joins TRBV12-3 or TRBV12-4 and TRBJ2-3, with TRBD1 matching over 10 bases. The junction had 5 bases not matched to a gene; V was cut back by 2 bases and J by 3 bases. The CDR3 consists of 16 residues.

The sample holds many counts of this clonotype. The CDR3 is CASTRTGLNTGELFF. The CDR3 nucleotides are TGTGCCAGCACGCGGACAGGGCTTAACACCGGGGAGCTGTTTTTT. The gene calls are TRBV12-3 or TRBV12-4 and TRBJ2-2; TRBD1 aligns across 8 bases. The CDR3 contains 15 residues. V was clipped by 7 bases and J by 2 bases; unmatched bases: 6.

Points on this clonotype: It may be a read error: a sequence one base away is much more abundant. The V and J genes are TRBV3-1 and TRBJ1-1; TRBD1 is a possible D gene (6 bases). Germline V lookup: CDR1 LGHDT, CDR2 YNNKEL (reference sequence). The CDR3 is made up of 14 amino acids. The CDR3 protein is CARSQSGAYTEAFF. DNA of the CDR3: TGTGCCCGCAGCCAATCGGGGGCGTACACTGAAGCTTTCTTT.

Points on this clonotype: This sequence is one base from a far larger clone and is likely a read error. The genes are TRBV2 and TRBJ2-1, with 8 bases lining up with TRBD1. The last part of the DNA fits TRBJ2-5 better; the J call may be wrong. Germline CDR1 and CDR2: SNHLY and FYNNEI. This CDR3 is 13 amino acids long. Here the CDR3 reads CVSIHRGVETQYF. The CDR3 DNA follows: TGTGTCAGCATTCACAGGGGGGTAGAGACCCAGTACTTC.

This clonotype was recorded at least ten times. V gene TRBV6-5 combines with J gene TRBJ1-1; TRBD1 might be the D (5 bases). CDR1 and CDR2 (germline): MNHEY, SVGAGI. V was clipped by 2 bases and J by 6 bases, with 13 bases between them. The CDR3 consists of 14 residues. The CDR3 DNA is TGTGCCAGCAGTTACCCCAGGGCGCTCGCTGAAGCTTTCTTT. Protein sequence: CASSYPRALAEAFF.

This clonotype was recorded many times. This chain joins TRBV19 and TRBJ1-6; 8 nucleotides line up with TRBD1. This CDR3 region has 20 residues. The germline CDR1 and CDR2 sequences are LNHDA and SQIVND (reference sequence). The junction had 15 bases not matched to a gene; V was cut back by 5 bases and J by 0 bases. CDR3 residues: CASSVTWTGYRDSYNSPLHF. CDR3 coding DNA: TGTGCCAGTAGTGTAACCTGGACAGGGTATAGAGACTCCTATAATTCACCCCTCCACTTT.

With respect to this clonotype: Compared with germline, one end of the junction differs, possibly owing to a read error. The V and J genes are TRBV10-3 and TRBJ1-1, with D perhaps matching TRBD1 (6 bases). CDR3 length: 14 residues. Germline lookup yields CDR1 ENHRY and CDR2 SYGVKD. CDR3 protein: CAISDEQGNTEAFF. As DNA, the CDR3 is TGTGCCATCAGTGATGAGCAGGGGAACACTGAGGCTTTCTTT.